Included here is one T cell receptor beta chain sequence, with context. Its antigen is currently unknown. This entry belongs to a study of OX40 agonist ivuxolimab in advanced cancers. Blood sampling took place at baseline, cycle 4 day 1, and cycle 7 day 1. Sequenced by immunoSEQ multiplex PCR; TCRdb stores in-frame clones only, minus some. The data hold some 51,000 clones, with about 90% observed a single time. General observations from the study: CD8+ T cells (on average) carried more expanded clones than CD4+ T cells.

The sample here was CD4+ or CD8+ T cells sorted from blood, taken in a trial of the OX40 agonist ivuxolimab. This clonotype was sampled from an adult with an advanced solid tumor such as melanoma, head and neck, liver or kidney cancer.

Here the CDR3 reads CASSGATKGGNSYHHTDTQYF. In DNA, the CDR3 is TGTGCCAGCAGTGGAGCGACTAAAGGGGGGAACTCCTATCACCACACAGATACGCAGTATTTT. The rearrangement uses TRBV2 and TRBJ2-3; D assignment may be TRBD1 or TRBD2 (6 bases each). Germline V gene lookup returns CDR1 SNHLY and CDR2 FYNNEI. The CDR3 extends over 21 amino acids. The V gene lost 4 bases and the J gene lost 2 bases, with 31 bases spanning the gap. Full variable domain (rest looked up from reference TRBV2 and TRBJ2-3): EPEVTQTPSHQVTQMGQEVILRCVPISNHLYFYWYRQILGQKVEFLVSFYNNEISEKSEIFDDQFSVERPDGSNFTLKIRSTKLEDSAMYFCASSGATKGGNSYHHTDTQYFGPGTRLTVL.